The clone carrying this T cell receptor (beta chain) was seen more than once but under ten times. Germline CDR1 reads SGHRS; CDR2 reads YFSETQ. V lost 3 bases and J 1 base, leaving 16 bases between the germline ends. The CDR3 length is 16 residues. Each CDR3 protein gets one entry after TCRdb re-called the RT-PCR reads with MiXCR. The sample records about 680,000 distinct CDR3 sequences, more than 13% being singletons. The receptor's source is a female donor in good health, serving as a healthy control. The chain combines TRBV5-1 with TRBJ1-1; a possible D gene is TRBD1 (6 bases). The material sequenced was memory CD4+ T cells from blood. CDR3: CASSSHSGTQNTEAFF. CDR3 sequence (DNA): TGCGCCAGCAGCTCTCATTCCGGGACACAGAACACTGAAGCTTTCTTT.